The 15 T cell receptor beta chains presented below share a single source sample, sequenced in a study of blood T cell repertoires in COVID-19. Measured with immunoSEQ multiplex PCR; TCRdb has only the in-frame clones, and not every one. The table includes about 44,000 clones, about 86% detected once. Specimen: peripheral blood. These receptors originate from a human donor in a cohort sampled during active COVID-19.

The chain combines TRBV6-5 with TRBJ1-2; 7 nucleotides align to TRBD1. The trim removed 6 bases at V and 0 bases at J, leaving 7 bases unmatched. The CDR3 spans 15 residues. Looked up from germline, CDR1 is MNHEY and CDR2 is SVGAGI. The CDR3 here is CASRLGQATNYGYTF. DNA for the CDR3: TGTGCCAGCAGGTTAGGACAGGCCACTAACTATGGCTACACCTTC.

The V gene is TRBV15, the J gene TRBJ1-3; no reliable D call. CDR1 LNHNV and CDR2 YYDKDF come from the germline V gene (reference sequence). V lost 3 bases to trimming and J lost 4 bases, with 10 bases between them. This CDR3 comprises 14 residues. Here the CDR3 DNA reads TGTGCCACCAGCAGCCCCCCCAAAGGAAACACCATATATTTT. Translation: CATSSPPKGNTIYF.

This chain connects TRBV6-5 to TRBJ2-7, with 8 bases that match TRBD1. The CDR3 is 15 amino acids. Losses at the gene ends were 6 bases for V and 4 bases for J; bases not matched to a gene: 11. In germline, CDR1 is MNHEY, CDR2 SVGAGI. CDR3 in DNA: TGTGCCAGCAGGGACAGGGTAGGTCTTGTTTACGAGCAGTACTTC. This translates into CASRDRVGLVYEQYF.

CDR3 DNA: TGTGCCAGCAGCCAAACTTCGGGACAGGCGTGGACCTTC. It encodes CASSQTSGQAWTF. The chain couples TRBV3-1 (or the pseudogene TRBV3-2) to TRBJ1-2; 8 bases line up with TRBD1. Trimming took 2 bases from V and 14 from J; bases not matched to a gene: 10. CDR1 and CDR2 from the germline V gene are LGHDT and YNNKEL (reference sequence). The CDR3 is made up of 13 amino acids.

The chain uses TRBV6-5 and TRBJ2-5, with TRBD1 identical over 7 bases. V was pared by 2 bases and J by 4 bases, with 7 bases of the junction left unmatched. Looked up from germline, CDR1 is MNHEY and CDR2 is SVGAGI. CDR3 length: 15 residues. CDR3 DNA sequence: TGTGCCAGCAGTTACGATACGGGACAGACAGAGACCCAGTACTTC. Its protein product is CASSYDTGQTETQYF.

V gene TRBV5-4 combines with J gene TRBJ2-2; TRBD2 is a possible D gene (5 bases). This CDR3 spans 16 amino acids. Germline CDR1 and CDR2: SGHNT and YYREEE (reference sequence). V gave up 4 bases and J gave up 0 bases, with 13 bases separating them. The CDR3 DNA is TGTGCCAGCAGCACCTCAGCGGACCCGAACACCGGGGAGCTGTTTTTT. As protein: CASSTSADPNTGELFF. Together with reference TRBV5-4 and TRBJ2-2, the CDR3 gives the full variable domain: ETGVTQSPTHLIKTRGQQVTLRCSSQSGHNTVSWYQQALGQGPQFIFQYYREEENGRGNFPPRFSGLQFPNYSSELNVNALELDDSALYLCASSTSADPNTGELFFGEGSRLTVL.

The V gene is TRBV4-3, the J gene TRBJ1-2; D is ambiguous. Germline V gene lookup returns CDR1 LGHNA and CDR2 YSLEER. The CDR3 loop spans 15 amino acids. The ends were cut back, 0 bases at V and 8 bases at J, with 16 bases in the middle. As DNA, the CDR3 is TGCGCCAGCAGCCAAGACGTCCCGAAGGCTAGGGGCTACACCTTC. Translation: CASSQDVPKARGYTF.

The CDR3 DNA is TGTGCCAGCAGCCAAGCCGGGACACCAAACTATGGCTACACCTTC. Translated, it gives CASSQAGTPNYGYTF. The chain joins TRBV4-2 to TRBJ1-2; TRBD1 might be the D (6 bases). The V gene's germline CDR1 is LGHNA and CDR2 YNFKEQ. V was clipped by 1 base and J by 2 bases, with 11 bases between them. This CDR3 spans 15 amino acids.

The chain joins TRBV6-5 to TRBJ1-4, with D possibly TRBD1 on 6 matching bases. The V gene lost 2 bases and the J gene lost 7 bases, with 11 bases spanning the gap. The CDR3 contains 14 residues. The V gene's germline CDR1 is MNHEY and CDR2 SVGAGI. The CDR3 coding sequence is TGTGCCAGCAGTTACGCACAGGGTGGTGAAAAACTGTTTTTT. As protein: CASSYAQGGEKLFF.

The chain uses TRBV11-2 and TRBJ2-3; the match to TRBD2 covers 8 bases. Germline V lookup: CDR1 SGHAT, CDR2 FQNNGV. Trimming removed 2 bases from V and 4 bases from J; junction bases left unmatched: 8. The CDR3 is 16 amino acids. The CDR3 DNA is TGTGCCAGCAGCTTACTGGGGCGGCGGGGGGCAGATACGCAGTATTTT. Amino acids: CASSLLGRRGADTQYF.

The chain has TRBV5-6 and TRBJ2-5, with a tentative D call TRBD2 (6 bases). V lost 3 bases and J 4 bases, leaving 7 bases between the germline ends. The CDR3 runs to 12 residues. Per the germline V gene, CDR1 is SGHDT and CDR2 is YYEEEE. The CDR3 loop is CASSYGGETQYF. The CDR3, as DNA: TGTGCCAGCAGCTACGGGGGAGAGACCCAGTACTTC.

This clone was seen once. V usage is TRBV7-2 and J usage is TRBJ1-5; no clear D. This CDR3 has 15 amino acids. Trimming stripped 2 bases from V and 3 bases from J, with 11 bases between. CDR1 and CDR2 from the germline V gene are SGHTA and FQGNSA. The CDR3 sequence: CASSLNSGDNQPQHF. The DNA of the CDR3 is TGTGCCAGCAGCTTAAATTCGGGAGACAATCAGCCCCAGCATTTT.

The chain recombines TRBV7-6 with TRBJ1-3, with TRBD1 matching over 7 bases. The CDR3 totals 17 residues. Trimming removed 4 bases from V and 0 bases from J; junction bases left unmatched: 9. Germline values: CDR1 SGHVS, CDR2 FNYEAQ. The CDR3 region is CASSYQTGDSSGNTIYF. In DNA, the CDR3 is TGTGCCAGCAGCTACCAAACAGGGGATTCCTCTGGAAACACCATATATTTT. The whole variable domain, filled in from reference TRBV7-6 and TRBJ1-3, reads GAGVSQSPRYKVTKRGQDVALRCDPISGHVSLYWYRQALGQGPEFLTYFNYEAQQDKSGLPNDRFSAERPEGSISTLTIQRTEQRDSAMYRCASSYQTGDSSGNTIYFGEGSWLTVV.

The J gene is TRBJ1-1, the V gene TRBV10-3; D may be TRBD1 (5 bases). V shed 7 bases and J shed 1 base, with 10 bases lying between them. There are 13 residues in the CDR3. The V gene's germline CDR1 is ENHRY and CDR2 SYGVKD. The CDR3 coding sequence is TGTGCCATCAAAGGGGCAGCGAACACTGAAGCTTTCTTT. Protein product: CAIKGAANTEAFF.

This chain uses TRBV4-2 with TRBJ1-6; 11 positions match TRBD1. This CDR3 comprises 16 residues. V lost 4 bases and J lost 7; bases outside the gene matches: 6. Germline V gene sequence: CDR1 LGHNA, CDR2 YNFKEQ. CDR3 region: CASSPVGQGANSPLHF. The CDR3 DNA follows: TGTGCCAGCAGCCCGGTAGGACAGGGGGCGAATTCACCCCTCCACTTT.